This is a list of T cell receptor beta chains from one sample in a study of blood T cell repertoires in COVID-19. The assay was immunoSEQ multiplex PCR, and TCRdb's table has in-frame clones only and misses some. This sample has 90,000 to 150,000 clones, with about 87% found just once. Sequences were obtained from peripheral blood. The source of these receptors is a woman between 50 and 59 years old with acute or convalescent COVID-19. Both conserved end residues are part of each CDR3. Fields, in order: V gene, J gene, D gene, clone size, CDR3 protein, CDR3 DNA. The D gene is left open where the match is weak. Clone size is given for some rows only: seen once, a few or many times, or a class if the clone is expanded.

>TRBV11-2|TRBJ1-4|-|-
CASSPGVRREKLFF
TGTGCCAGCAGCCCAGGGGTCCGGAGAGAAAAACTGTTTTTT
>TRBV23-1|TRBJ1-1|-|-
CASSHGATSESMNTEAFF
TGCGCCAGCAGTCATGGGGCTACCAGTGAGAGCATGAACACTGAAGCTTTCTTT
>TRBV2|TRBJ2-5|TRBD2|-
CASSGTSGGQETQYF
TGTGCCAGCAGCGGGACTAGCGGGGGCCAGGAGACCCAGTACTTC
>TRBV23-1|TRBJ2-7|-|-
CASSQSPGKTYEQYF
TGCGCCAGCAGTCAATCCCCAGGGAAGACCTACGAGCAGTACTTC
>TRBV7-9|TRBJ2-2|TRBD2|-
CASSSSGLAGGLDGELFF
TGTGCCAGCAGCTCGTCGGGACTAGCGGGGGGACTCGACGGGGAGCTGTTTTTT
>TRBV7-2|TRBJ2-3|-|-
CASSQEPGLDTDTQYF
TGTGCCAGCAGCCAAGAACCGGGACTTGACACAGATACGCAGTATTTT
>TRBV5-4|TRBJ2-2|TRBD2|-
CASSLAAAGVNTGELFF
TGTGCCAGCAGCTTGGCTGCGGCGGGGGTGAACACCGGGGAGCTGTTTTTT
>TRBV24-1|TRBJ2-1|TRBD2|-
CATSDLRAGDGWNEQFF
TGTGCCACCAGTGATTTGCGAGCGGGAGATGGGTGGAATGAGCAGTTCTTC
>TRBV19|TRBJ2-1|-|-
CASSMGGEYNEQFF
TGTGCCAGTAGTATGGGGGGAGAGTACAATGAGCAGTTCTTC
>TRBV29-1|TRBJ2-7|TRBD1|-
CSVEDGTGGPRYEQYF
TGCAGCGTTGAAGATGGCACAGGGGGGCCTAGGTACGAGCAGTACTTC
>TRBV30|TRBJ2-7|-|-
CAWTQIGHGYEQYF
TGTGCCTGGACTCAGATTGGGCACGGCTACGAGCAGTACTTC
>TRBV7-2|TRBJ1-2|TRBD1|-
CASSWRTGGDYGYTF
TGTGCCAGCAGCTGGCGGACAGGGGGCGACTATGGCTACACCTTC
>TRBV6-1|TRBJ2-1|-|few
CASSDWQFNEQFF
TGTGCCAGCAGTGATTGGCAATTCAATGAGCAGTTCTTC
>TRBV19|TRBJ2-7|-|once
CASSIGKANFYEQYF
TGTGCCAGTAGTATAGGAAAAGCCAACTTCTACGAGCAGTACTTC
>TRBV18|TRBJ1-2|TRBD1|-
CASSPTGDGYTF
TGTGCCAGCTCACCGACAGGGGATGGCTACACCTTC
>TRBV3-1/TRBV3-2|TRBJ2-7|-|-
CASSQGSSYEQYF
TGTGCCAGCAGCCAGGGCTCCTCCTACGAGCAGTACTTC
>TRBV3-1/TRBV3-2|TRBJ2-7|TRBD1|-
CASSRTGTYEQYF
TGTGCCAGCAGCCGGACAGGGACCTACGAGCAGTACTTC
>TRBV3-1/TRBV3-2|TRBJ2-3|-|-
CASSQTASGTDTQYF
TGTGCCAGCAGCCAGACGGCTAGCGGCACAGATACGCAGTATTTT
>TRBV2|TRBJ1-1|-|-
CASSLIYTEAFF
TGTGCCAGCAGTCTTATTTACACTGAAGCTTTCTTT
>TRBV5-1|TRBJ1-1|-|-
CASSARAGTEAFF
TGCGCCAGCAGCGCCAGGGCCGGCACTGAAGCTTTCTTT
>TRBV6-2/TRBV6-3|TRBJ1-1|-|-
CASNYKTYTEAFF
TGTGCCAGCAATTACAAGACATATACTGAAGCTTTCTTT
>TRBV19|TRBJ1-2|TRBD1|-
CASSIRPGGYGYTF
TGTGCCAGTAGTATTCGGCCAGGGGGGTATGGCTACACCTTC
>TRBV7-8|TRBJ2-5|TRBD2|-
CASSERRGGALRETQYF
TGTGCCAGCAGCGAACGCCGCGGGGGGGCACTACGTGAGACCCAGTACTTC
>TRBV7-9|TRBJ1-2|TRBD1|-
CASSQDRGQFGYTF
TGTGCCAGCAGCCAGGACAGGGGGCAGTTTGGCTACACCTTC
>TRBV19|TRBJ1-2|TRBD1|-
CASWTGGGYTF
TGTGCCAGTTGGACAGGGGGTGGCTACACCTTC
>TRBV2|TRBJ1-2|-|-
CASSEAPLGYTF
TGTGCCAGCAGTGAAGCGCCACTGGGCTACACCTTC
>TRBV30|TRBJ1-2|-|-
CAWSPESFTGNYGYTF
TGTGCCTGGAGTCCAGAATCATTCACAGGGAACTATGGCTACACCTTC
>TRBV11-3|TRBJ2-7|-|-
CASSPGTPEGYEQYF
TGTGCCAGCAGCCCAGGGACCCCGGAGGGTTACGAGCAGTACTTC
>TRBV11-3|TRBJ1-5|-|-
CASSKSRNQPQHF
TGTGCCAGCAGCAAGAGTCGCAATCAGCCCCAGCATTTT
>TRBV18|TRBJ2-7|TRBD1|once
CASSQGTPGDSEQYF
TGTGCCAGCTCCCAGGGGACCCCCGGGGACAGCGAGCAGTACTTC
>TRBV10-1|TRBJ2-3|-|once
CASSALIEDTQYF
TGCGCCAGCAGTGCGCTGATAGAGGATACGCAGTATTTT
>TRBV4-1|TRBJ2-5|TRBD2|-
CASSQVKRGSGETQYF
TGCGCCAGCAGCCAAGTGAAGCGGGGGTCTGGTGAGACCCAGTACTTC
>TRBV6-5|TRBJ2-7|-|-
CASSPGHNLTPRDF
TGTGCCAGCAGCCCGGGACACAACCTAACACCGCGGGACTTC
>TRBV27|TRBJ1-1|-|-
CASSLSSTDNTEAFF
TGTGCCAGCAGTTTATCCTCGACAGACAACACTGAAGCTTTCTTT
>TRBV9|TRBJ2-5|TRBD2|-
CASSVRSGRGETQYF
TGTGCCAGCAGCGTACGGAGCGGGAGGGGAGAGACCCAGTACTTC
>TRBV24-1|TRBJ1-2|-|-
CATSDSGTF
TGTGCCACCAGTGATTCGGGCACCTTC
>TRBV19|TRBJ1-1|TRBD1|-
CATGDRGTEAFF
TGTGCCACCGGGGACAGGGGTACTGAAGCTTTCTTT
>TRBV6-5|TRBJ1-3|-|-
CASSREGGNTIYF
TGTGCCAGCTCTCGCGAGGGTGGAAACACCATATATTTT
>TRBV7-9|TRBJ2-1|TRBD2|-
CASSSGSIPNEQFF
TGTGCCAGCAGTAGCGGGAGCATACCCAATGAGCAGTTCTTC
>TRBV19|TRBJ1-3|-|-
CASRLQGAANTIYF
TGTGCCAGTCGACTGCAGGGTGCCGCGAACACCATATATTTT
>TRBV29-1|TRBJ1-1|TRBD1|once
CSVRQGLNTEAFF
TGCAGCGTCCGACAGGGTCTGAACACTGAAGCTTTCTTT
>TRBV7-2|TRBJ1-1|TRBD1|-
CASSLLGGQSTEAFF
TGTGCCAGCAGCTTATTGGGGGGACAGAGCACTGAAGCTTTCTTT
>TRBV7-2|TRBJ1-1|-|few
CASSFNQGSTEAFF
TGTGCCAGCAGCTTTAACCAGGGCAGCACTGAAGCTTTCTTT
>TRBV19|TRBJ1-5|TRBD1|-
CASSIAGTGVNQPQHF
TGTGCCAGTAGTATAGCGGGGACAGGGGTCAATCAGCCCCAGCATTTT